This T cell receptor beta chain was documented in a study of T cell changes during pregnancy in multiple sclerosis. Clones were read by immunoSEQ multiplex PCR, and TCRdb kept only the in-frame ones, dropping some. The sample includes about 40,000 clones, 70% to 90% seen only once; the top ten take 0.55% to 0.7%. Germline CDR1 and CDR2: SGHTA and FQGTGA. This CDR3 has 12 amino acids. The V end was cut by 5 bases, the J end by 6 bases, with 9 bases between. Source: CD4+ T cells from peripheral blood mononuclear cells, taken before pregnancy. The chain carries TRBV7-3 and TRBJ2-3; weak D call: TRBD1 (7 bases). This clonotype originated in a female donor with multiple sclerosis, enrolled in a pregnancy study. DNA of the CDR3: TGTGCCAGCAGCCCAGGGGGGGATACGCAGTATTTT. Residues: CASSPGGDTQYF.